This T cell receptor (beta chain) appears in the sequencing data of a study of blood T cell repertoires in COVID-19. Study-wide context: Italy, Spain and the United States were the sources of the convalescent and acute COVID-19 samples.

This CDR3 region has 17 residues. Per germline, CDR1 MGHDK and CDR2 SYGVNS. J gave up 6 bases and V 2 bases, and 8 bases lay outside the gene matches. All enrollees were about 18 to 89 years old and from 20 to 25 US areas. The study counted Cohort 3 donors as recovered given two negative PCRs, clearance, or symptom resolution. Methods used by the authors: Nucleated cell number was recorded as an estimate derived from reference gene primer amplification. Measured with immunoSEQ multiplex PCR; TCRdb has only the in-frame clones, and not every one. V and J calls and clone size come straight from that table; D and trimming were deduced from the DNA. The sample has some 400,000 clones, roughly nine tenths seen once.

The sequence derives from a man in his thirties or forties who had recovered from COVID-19. Sample: PBMCs or T cells enriched from blood (not recorded which). The chain is built from TRBV25-1 and TRBJ2-7; 15 positions agree with TRBD2. CDR3 sequence: CASSERSWTSGRGEQYF. In DNA, the CDR3 is TGTGCCAGCAGTGAACGGAGCTGGACTAGCGGGAGGGGCGAGCAGTACTTC.